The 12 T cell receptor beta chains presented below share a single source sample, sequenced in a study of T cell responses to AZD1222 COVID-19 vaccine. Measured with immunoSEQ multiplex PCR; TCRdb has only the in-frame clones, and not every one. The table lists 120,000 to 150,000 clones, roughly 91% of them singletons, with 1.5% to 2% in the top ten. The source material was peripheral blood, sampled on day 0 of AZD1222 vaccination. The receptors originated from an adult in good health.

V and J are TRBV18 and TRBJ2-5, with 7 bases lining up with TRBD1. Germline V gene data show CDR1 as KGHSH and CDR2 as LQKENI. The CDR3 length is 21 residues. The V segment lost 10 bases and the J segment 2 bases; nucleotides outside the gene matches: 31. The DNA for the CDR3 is TGTGCCACCTTTGACAGGGTAGTCCCAGGAGGCTATAAGTCGCCGCAAGAGACCCAGTACTTC. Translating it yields CATFDRVVPGGYKSPQETQYF.

As DNA, the CDR3 is TGTGCCAGCAGCCTGGGTGTGAGGGAATCTCAGCCCCAGCATTTT. Amino acids: CASSLGVRESQPQHF. The chain recombines TRBV11-2 with TRBJ1-5; no reliable D call. Trimming took 5 bases from V and 6 from J, leaving 17 bases between them. Germline values: CDR1 SGHAT, CDR2 FQNNGV. This CDR3 region has 15 residues.

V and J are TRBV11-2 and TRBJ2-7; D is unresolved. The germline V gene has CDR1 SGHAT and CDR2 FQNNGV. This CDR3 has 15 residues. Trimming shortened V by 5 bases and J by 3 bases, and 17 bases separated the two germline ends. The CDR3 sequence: CASSAYTSADYEQYF. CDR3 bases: TGTGCCAGCAGCGCCTACACGAGTGCAGACTACGAGCAGTACTTC.

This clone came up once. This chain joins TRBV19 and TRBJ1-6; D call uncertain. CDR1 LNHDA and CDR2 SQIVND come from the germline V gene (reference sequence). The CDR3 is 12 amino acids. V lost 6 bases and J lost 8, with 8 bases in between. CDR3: CASSRSYSPLHF. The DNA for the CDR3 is TGTGCCAGTAGCCGATCCTATTCACCCCTCCACTTT.

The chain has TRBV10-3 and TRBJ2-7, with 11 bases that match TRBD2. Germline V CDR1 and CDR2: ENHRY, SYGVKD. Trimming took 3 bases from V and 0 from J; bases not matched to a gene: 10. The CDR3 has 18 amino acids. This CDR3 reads CAISEGGLAGGLSYEQYF. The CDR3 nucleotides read TGTGCCATCAGTGAAGGTGGGCTAGCGGGAGGCCTCTCCTACGAGCAGTACTTC.

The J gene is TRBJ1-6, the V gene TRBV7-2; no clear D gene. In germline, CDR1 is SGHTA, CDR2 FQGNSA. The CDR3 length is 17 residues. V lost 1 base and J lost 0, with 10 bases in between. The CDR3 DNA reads TGTGCCAGCAGCTTAGACCTGGGGAGCTCCTATAATTCACCCCTCCACTTT. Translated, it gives CASSLDLGSSYNSPLHF.

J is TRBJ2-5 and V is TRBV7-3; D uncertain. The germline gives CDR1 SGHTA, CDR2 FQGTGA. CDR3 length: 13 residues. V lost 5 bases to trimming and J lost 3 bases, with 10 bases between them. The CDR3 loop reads CASSLGPKETQYF. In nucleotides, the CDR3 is TGTGCCAGCAGCCTTGGACCTAAAGAGACCCAGTACTTC. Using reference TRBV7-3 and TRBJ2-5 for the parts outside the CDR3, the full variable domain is GAGVSQTPSNKVTEKGKYVELRCDPISGHTALYWYRQSLGQGPEFLIYFQGTGAADDSGLPNDRFFAVRPEGSVSTLKIQRTERGDSAVYLCASSLGPKETQYFGPGTRLLVL.

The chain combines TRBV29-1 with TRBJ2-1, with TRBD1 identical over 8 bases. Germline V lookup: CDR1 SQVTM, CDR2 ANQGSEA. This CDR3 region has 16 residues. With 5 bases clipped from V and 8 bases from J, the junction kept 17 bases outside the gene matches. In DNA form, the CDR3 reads TGCAGCGTTACACAGGGGGTGCTGAACTGGGACGATGAGCAGTTCTTC. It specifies CSVTQGVLNWDDEQFF.

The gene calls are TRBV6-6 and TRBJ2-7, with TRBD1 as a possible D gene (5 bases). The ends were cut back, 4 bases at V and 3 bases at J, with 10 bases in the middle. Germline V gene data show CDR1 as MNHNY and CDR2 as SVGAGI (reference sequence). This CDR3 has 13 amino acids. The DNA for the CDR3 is TGTGCCAGCAGTTTCCCCGACAGCTACGAGCAGTACTTC. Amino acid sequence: CASSFPDSYEQYF.

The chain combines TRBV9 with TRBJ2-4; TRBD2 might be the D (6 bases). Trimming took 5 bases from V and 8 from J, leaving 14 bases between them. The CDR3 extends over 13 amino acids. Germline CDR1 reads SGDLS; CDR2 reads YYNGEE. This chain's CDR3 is CASSPGERDIQYF. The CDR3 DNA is TGTGCCAGCAGTCCGGGGGAGAGGGACATTCAGTACTTC.

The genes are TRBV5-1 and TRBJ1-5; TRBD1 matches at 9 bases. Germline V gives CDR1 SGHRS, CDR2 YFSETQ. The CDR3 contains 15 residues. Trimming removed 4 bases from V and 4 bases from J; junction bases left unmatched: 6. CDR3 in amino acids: CASSAGTGTNQPQHF. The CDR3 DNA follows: TGCGCCAGCAGCGCCGGGACAGGGACGAATCAGCCCCAGCATTTT.

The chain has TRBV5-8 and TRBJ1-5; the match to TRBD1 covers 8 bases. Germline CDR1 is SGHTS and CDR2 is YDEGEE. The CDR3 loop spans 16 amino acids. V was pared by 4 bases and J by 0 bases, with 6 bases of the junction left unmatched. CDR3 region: CASSRGQGLSNQPQHF. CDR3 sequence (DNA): TGTGCCAGCAGCCGAGGACAGGGCCTTAGCAATCAGCCCCAGCATTTT.